This paragraph covers one TCR beta chain sequence. Germline V gene sequence: CDR1 SNHLY, CDR2 FYNNEI. This CDR3 is 14 amino acids long. V was clipped by 6 bases and J by 4 bases, with 10 bases between them. This sample is drawn from a study of blood T cell repertoires in COVID-19. Profiling relied on immunoSEQ multiplex PCR, and the TCRdb table lists in-frame clones only, not all of them. The data contain around 150,000 clones, approximately 80% of them singletons. The J gene is TRBJ1-6, the V gene TRBV2; D is uncertain. Source material: peripheral blood. The sequence was collected from a woman aged 80 or over in a cohort sampled during active or convalescent COVID-19. The DNA of the CDR3 is TGTGCCAGCAGGGCGGGTCCTTATAATTCACCCCTCCACTTT. Amino acid sequence: CASRAGPYNSPLHF.